This T cell receptor beta chain emerged from a study of blood T cell repertoires in COVID-19. Study at large: COVID-19 samples from acute and convalescent phases originated in the United States, Italy and Spain. The cDNA or gDNA used as material had been derived from T cells, B-cell-depleted T cells, or PBMCs.

Original methodology: By means of reference gene primer amplification, nucleated cell counts were estimated. Generated by immunoSEQ multiplex PCR, the TCRdb table keeps only in-frame clones and is missing some. The D gene and trimming were derived from the DNA, and the V and J assignments and clone size from that table. The table lists 90,000 to 110,000 clones, approximately 87% of them singletons. With 4 bases removed from V and 1 base from J, the gap between germline ends came to 4 bases. Germline CDR1 reads MNHEY; CDR2 reads SMNVEV (reference sequence). The CDR3 has 12 residues. This clonotype originated in a woman in her sixties with acute or convalescent COVID-19. The sequenced sample consisted of peripheral blood. The V call is TRBV27, the J call TRBJ1-1; D remains unclear. The CDR3 bases are TGTGCCAGCAGTTCGGGGAACACTGAAGCTTTCTTT. It translates to CASSSGNTEAFF.